This T cell receptor (beta chain) was documented in a study of OX40 agonist ivuxolimab in advanced cancers. The overall study: Recorded diagnoses for dose-escalation patients were hepatocellular carcinoma, melanoma, renal cell or head and neck cancer.

The CDR3 is 15 amino acids. Germline V lookup: CDR1 LGHNA, CDR2 YSLEER. Trimming at V came to 6 bases and at J to 8 bases, leaving 6 bases not matched to a gene. Sequencing was performed with immunoSEQ multiplex PCR; in TCRdb, only in-frame clones are kept and a portion is missing. Of about 80,000 clones listed, approximately 93% are singletons. Sequences were derived from CD4+ or CD8+ T cells sorted from blood, sampled in a trial of the OX40 agonist ivuxolimab. This TCR was sampled from an adult with an advanced solid tumor such as melanoma, head and neck, liver or kidney cancer. This chain connects TRBV4-3 to TRBJ2-1; TRBD2 agrees at 14 bases. For the CDR3, the DNA is TGCGCCAGCAGGCCGACTAGCGGGAGGGTCCATGAGCAGTTCTTC. This sequence encodes CASRPTSGRVHEQFF.